The subject of this entry is one T cell receptor beta chain. PCR was performed a second time for about 7 to 11 cycles using a sample-barcoded 5' primer and a J-beta primer mix. TCRdb reanalysed the 5' RACE reads using MiXCR and keeps one entry per CDR3 protein. The sample lists about 1 million distinct CDR3 sequences, 35% to 50% occurring once. The sample originates from a study of blood T cells in healthy people across ages. Trimming cost V 2 bases and J 8 bases; bases outside gene matches: 5. The CDR3 runs 13 residues. This chain uses TRBV12-3 or TRBV12-4 with TRBJ2-5; 7 bases align to TRBD1. The sequenced material came from blood. The TCR originated in an older woman in good health. The CDR3 nucleotides are TGTGCCAGCAGTTTACAGGGGGTGAGAACCCAGTACTTC. Its translation: CASSLQGVRTQYF.